The 25 T cell receptor beta chains given below trace back to one sample, sequenced in a study of blood T cell repertoires in COVID-19 (dated by TCRdb to 2018 to 2021). The library was made by the immunoSEQ multiplex PCR assay. Sourced from immuneACCESS, this table was stored by TCRdb with only in-frame sequences that have V and J called. A share of the clones is absent; for the studies checked, an unresolved V gene accounts for under half, and the remainder has no known explanation. This sample gives tens of thousands of clones in total; more than 65% of them show up just once. The ten largest clonotypes hold about 0.8% of the sample. Sequencing input: peripheral blood. The receptors here all came from a woman aged 65 to 85 with acute or convalescent COVID-19.

The chain recombines TRBV5-6 with TRBJ2-2; possible D gene TRBD2, 5 bases. The V end lost 4 bases, the J end lost 2 bases, and 15 bases lay between the germline ends. The V gene's germline CDR1 is SGHDT and CDR2 YYEEEE. The CDR3 is made up of 16 amino acids. CDR3 in amino acids: CASSTRRDANTGELFF. Written as DNA, the CDR3 is TGTGCCAGCAGCACCCGACGGGATGCTAACACCGGGGAGCTGTTTTTT.

The chain joins TRBV3-1 (or the pseudogene TRBV3-2) to TRBJ2-2; 9 bases fit TRBD2. V was clipped by 0 bases and J by 4 bases; unmatched bases: 6. CDR1 and CDR2 from the germline V gene are LGHDT and YNNKEL (reference sequence). CDR3 length: 17 amino acids. CDR3 nucleotides: TGTGCCAGCAGCCAAGATCTACTAGCGGGTAGCACCGGGGAGCTGTTTTTT. It encodes CASSQDLLAGSTGELFF.

The chain joins TRBV6-5 to TRBJ1-6, with a tentative D call TRBD1 (6 bases). Per the germline V gene, CDR1 is MNHEY and CDR2 is SVGAGI. The CDR3 runs to 15 residues. V was clipped by 6 bases and J by 13 bases, with 22 bases between them. CDR3 region: CASRRQQGPGGPLHF. The CDR3 DNA reads TGTGCCAGCAGGCGACAACAGGGCCCGGGGGGGCCCCTCCACTTT.

This clone showed up just once. The chain uses TRBV19 and TRBJ1-1; the D is unclear. Germline loops: CDR1 LNHDA, CDR2 SQIVND (reference sequence). The CDR3 sequence is 16 residues long. The V end lost 4 bases, the J end lost 3 bases, and 18 bases lay between the germline ends. The CDR3 DNA is TGTGCCAGTAGTAAGGTGCGAGTGCCAGGCCACACTGAAGCTTTCTTT. Its translation: CASSKVRVPGHTEAFF.

V gene TRBV19 combines with J gene TRBJ1-4; D may be TRBD1 (6 bases). Germline-derived CDR1 and CDR2 are LNHDA and SQIVND (reference sequence). The V end was cut by 5 bases, the J end by 7 bases, with 14 bases between. The CDR3 contains 14 residues. DNA of the CDR3: TGTGCCAGTAGTTCCAGGGTAGGGGGTGAAAAACTGTTTTTT. This encodes CASSSRVGGEKLFF.

This sequence joins TRBV7-7 and TRBJ1-3; D remains ambiguous. The CDR3 runs to 14 residues. Germline lookup yields CDR1 SSHAT and CDR2 FNYEAQ (reference sequence). V shed 5 bases and J shed 0 bases, with 8 bases lying between them. CDR3 sequence: CASSPESSGNTIYF. The CDR3 DNA sequence: TGTGCCAGCAGCCCCGAGAGCTCTGGAAACACCATATATTTT.

The V and J genes are TRBV6-6 and TRBJ2-4, with 7 bases lining up with TRBD2. There are 14 residues in the CDR3. The J segment lost 11 bases and the V segment lost 5 bases, leaving 12 bases of the junction unmatched. Looked up from germline, CDR1 is MNHNY and CDR2 is SVGAGI (reference sequence). The CDR3 spells CASSGPGAGLVQYF. In DNA form, the CDR3 reads TGTGCCAGCAGTGGCCCTGGAGCGGGGTTAGTTCAGTACTTC.

This clone is labeled medium-sized (0.01 to 0.1%). The V gene is TRBV12-3 or TRBV12-4, the J gene TRBJ1-5, with D unclear. CDR3 length: 11 amino acids. Trimming left V 6 bases short and J 3 bases short, with 3 bases between. The CDR3 region has the DNA TGTGCCAGCAGCTCCAATCAGCCCCAGCATTTT. Translation gives CASSSNQPQHF.

The chain couples TRBV18 to TRBJ2-3; 10 nucleotides line up with TRBD1. CDR1 KGHSH and CDR2 LQKENI come from the germline V gene. The CDR3 length is 15 residues. J was trimmed by 4 bases and V by 3 bases; bases with no gene match: 4. This CDR3 reads CASSPGQGNADTQYF. Written as DNA, the CDR3 is TGTGCCAGCTCACCGGGACAGGGGAACGCAGATACGCAGTATTTT.

This clone was observed a single time. The CDR3 spells CASSSYSGRGAYEQYF. DNA of the CDR3: TGTGCCAGCAGTTCCTACAGCGGGAGAGGGGCGTACGAGCAGTACTTC. This chain links TRBV27 with TRBJ2-7; 8 bases line up with TRBD2. This CDR3 comprises 16 residues. Looked up from germline, CDR1 is MNHEY and CDR2 is SMNVEV (reference sequence). Losses at the gene ends were 4 bases for V and 4 bases for J; bases not matched to a gene: 12.

This chain links TRBV7-2 with TRBJ2-7; D is possibly TRBD1 (6 bases). Germline CDR1 reads SGHTA; CDR2 reads FQGNSA. The CDR3 covers 14 residues. V was pared by 3 bases and J by 2 bases, with 11 bases between. Here the CDR3 reads CASSFRTVAYEQYF. CDR3 in DNA: TGTGCCAGCAGCTTTCGGACAGTCGCCTACGAGCAGTACTTC.

This sequence joins TRBV7-6 and TRBJ2-2, with 9 bases aligning to TRBD1. This CDR3 comprises 15 residues. J lost 5 bases, V lost 5 bases, and 6 bases had no gene match. Germline values: CDR1 SGHVS, CDR2 FNYEAQ. CDR3 nucleotides: TGTGCCAGCAGCCAAGGACAGGGGAGAACCGGGGAGCTGTTTTTT. Its translation is CASSQGQGRTGELFF.

The rearrangement links TRBV6-5 to TRBJ2-3, with D perhaps TRBD1 (6 bases). The CDR3 is made up of 16 amino acids. The germline V gene has CDR1 MNHEY and CDR2 SVGAGI. Between the trimmed V and J ends, which lost 0 bases and 2 bases, there was a span of 12 bases. CDR3 residues: CASSYSGRGLTDTQYF. CDR3 in DNA: TGTGCCAGCAGTTACTCGGGCAGGGGCCTCACAGATACGCAGTATTTT.

The rearrangement uses TRBV4-3 and TRBJ1-1; the D is unclear. The CDR3 totals 14 residues. CDR1 is LGHNA and CDR2 is YSLEER in the germline V gene. Trimming pared 0 bases from V and 4 bases from J, leaving 9 bases between. CDR3 sequence (DNA): TGCGCCAGCAGCCAAGAGCCATCGGGCACTGAAGCTTTCTTT. Its protein is CASSQEPSGTEAFF.

The sample holds one count of this clone. V is TRBV28 and J is TRBJ1-2; D not certain. Germline CDR1 is MDHEN and CDR2 is SYDVKM. This CDR3 spans 12 amino acids. V lost 5 bases and J lost 3, with 7 bases in between. CDR3 amino acids: CASSLIDYGYTF. CDR3 DNA: TGTGCCAGCAGTCTGATAGACTATGGCTACACCTTC.

This chain links TRBV28 with TRBJ2-1, with 9 bases that match TRBD1. The CDR3 extends over 13 amino acids. Germline assignment: CDR1 MDHEN and CDR2 SYDVKM. DNA of the CDR3: TGTGCTTCAAGGGGGACAGGGAACAATGAGCAGTTCTTC. This encodes CASRGTGNNEQFF. Full variable domain (rest looked up from reference TRBV28 and TRBJ2-1): DVKVTQSSRYLVKRTGEKVFLECVQDMDHENMFWYRQDPGLGLRLIYFSYDVKMKEKGDIPEGYSVSREKKERFSLILESASTNQTSMYLCASRGTGNNEQFFGPGTRLTVL.

This clone was recorded only once. The chain joins TRBV19 to TRBJ1-2, with D perhaps matching TRBD1 (6 bases). Per germline, CDR1 LNHDA and CDR2 SQIVND (reference sequence). V gave up 8 bases and J gave up 4 bases, with 17 bases separating them. The CDR3 spans 14 residues. CDR3 in amino acids: CASGYPGDTYGYTF. Written as DNA, the CDR3 is TGTGCCAGTGGTTATCCAGGGGATACCTATGGCTACACCTTC.

V usage is TRBV5-6 and J usage is TRBJ1-2, with D uncertain. Germline CDR1 reads SGHDT; CDR2 reads YYEEEE. This CDR3 is built from 13 residues. Trimming removed 5 bases at V and 6 bases at J, with 14 bases between. CDR3 DNA sequence: TGTGCCAGCAGACCTTTGTCGGGAGATGGCTACACCTTC. Translating it yields CASRPLSGDGYTF. The whole variable domain, filled in from reference TRBV5-6 and TRBJ1-2, reads DAGVTQSPTHLIKTRGQQVTLRCSPKSGHDTVSWYQQALGQGPQFIFQYYEEEERQRGNFPDRFSGHQFPNYSSELNVNALLLGDSALYLCASRPLSGDGYTFGSGTRLTVV.

A single count supports this clone. The chain carries TRBV7-3 and TRBJ2-3; TRBD2 matches at 7 bases. The germline V gene encodes CDR1 SGHTA and CDR2 FQGTGA. This CDR3 has 14 residues. Trimming at V came to 3 bases and at J to 6 bases, leaving 6 bases not matched to a gene. Here the CDR3 reads CASSLGGSPDTQYF. The CDR3 DNA reads as TGTGCCAGCAGCTTGGGGGGGTCGCCGGATACGCAGTATTTT.

This chain connects TRBV24-1 to TRBJ2-3, with a weak D call TRBD2 (6 bases). V was trimmed by 4 bases and J by 2 bases, leaving 12 bases between them. CDR3 length: 15 residues. Per the germline V gene, CDR1 is KGHDR and CDR2 is SFDVKD. CDR3 nucleotides: TGTGCCACCAGTGACGGGGGTTGGTTCACAGATACGCAGTATTTT. This translates into CATSDGGWFTDTQYF.

The chain recombines TRBV6-1 with TRBJ2-5; D is ambiguous. The CDR3 contains 17 residues. CDR1 and CDR2 (germline): MNHNS, SASEGT. V lost 3 bases and J 3 bases, leaving 20 bases between the germline ends. CDR3: CASSEPPGWQPKETQYF. In DNA form, the CDR3 reads TGTGCCAGCAGTGAGCCCCCCGGGTGGCAGCCGAAAGAGACCCAGTACTTC.

The genes are TRBV5-1 and TRBJ2-1; the D gene is possibly TRBD1 (5 bases). CDR1 is SGHRS and CDR2 is YFSETQ in the germline V gene. Trimming removed 0 bases from V and 6 bases from J, with 16 bases in between. There are 16 residues in the CDR3. CDR3 DNA sequence: TGCGCCAGCAGCTTGGCCTTAGGACAACCGGGCAATGAGCAGTTCTTC. Protein sequence: CASSLALGQPGNEQFF.

The rearrangement joins TRBV5-1 to TRBJ2-1, with D perhaps TRBD1 (6 bases). Per germline, CDR1 SGHRS and CDR2 YFSETQ. Trimming shortened V by 4 bases and J by 6 bases, and 20 bases separated the two germline ends. CDR3 size: 16 residues. The CDR3 loop reads CASSPNLGASSNEQFF. The DNA for the CDR3 is TGCGCCAGCAGCCCGAACTTGGGGGCCAGCAGCAATGAGCAGTTCTTC.

The chain is built from TRBV7-2 and TRBJ1-3; weak D call: TRBD1 (5 bases). V gave up 5 bases and J gave up 2 bases, with 13 bases separating them. This CDR3 region has 15 residues. In germline, CDR1 is SGHTA, CDR2 FQGNSA. The CDR3, as DNA: TGTGCCAGCAGCGCAAACGGGGGAACTGGAAACACCATATATTTT. This translates into CASSANGGTGNTIYF.

The rearrangement links TRBV2 to TRBJ2-6; maybe TRBD2 (5 bases). Trimming left V 4 bases short and J 2 bases short, with 9 bases between. From germline, CDR1 is SNHLY and CDR2 FYNNEI. This CDR3 spans 15 amino acids. The CDR3 sequence: CASSVEGTGANVLTF. The CDR3 DNA reads as TGTGCCAGCAGTGTTGAGGGTACTGGGGCCAACGTCCTGACTTTC.